Listed here are 23 T cell receptor beta chains from one sample, sequenced in a study of Graves' ophthalmopathy and Graves' hyperthyroidism. CDR3 regions of TCR beta were amplified from RNA transcripts. RT-PCR in the first round used HTBI primers; a second-round multiplex PCR followed. TCRdb ran MiXCR on the multiplex PCR reads and lists one entry per CDR3 protein. The sample lists approximately 640,000 distinct CDR3 sequences, about 41% occurring once. The sequencing sample was made of peripheral blood. Source of these receptors: an adult man with Graves' ophthalmopathy.

This clonotype was counted only a few times. The genes are TRBV19 and TRBJ2-3, with TRBD2 as a possible D gene (6 bases). Per the germline V gene, CDR1 is LNHDA and CDR2 is SQIVND (reference sequence). The CDR3 length is 13 residues. V gave up 10 bases and J gave up 0 bases, with 11 bases separating them. CDR3 sequence (DNA): TGTGCCACAACCGGGACTAGCACAGATACGCAGTATTTT. It translates to CATTGTSTDTQYF.

Only one count was recorded for this clonotype. V gene TRBV29-1 combines with J gene TRBJ2-7; 10 positions match TRBD1. Trimming took 4 bases from V and 6 from J; bases not matched to a gene: 9. The CDR3 spans 14 residues. The V gene's germline CDR1 is SQVTM and CDR2 ANQGSEA. The DNA of the CDR3 is TGCAGCGTTGCTCTAACCGGGACAGGGGTCGAGCAGTACTTC. This translates into CSVALTGTGVEQYF.

The rearrangement links TRBV24-1 to TRBJ1-5; no clear D. The V gene's germline CDR1 is KGHDR and CDR2 SFDVKD. The ends were cut back, 8 bases at V and 4 bases at J, with 17 bases in the middle. This CDR3 has 15 residues. CDR3 loop: CATTPNTVGNQPQHF. DNA for the CDR3: TGTGCCACCACTCCCAACACGGTAGGAAATCAGCCCCAGCATTTT.

The gene calls are TRBV10-2 and TRBJ2-7; 7 bases fit TRBD1. The ends lost 6 bases at V and 7 bases at J; junction bases unmatched: 12. The CDR3 runs 14 residues. CDR1 is WSHSY and CDR2 is SAAADI in the germline V gene. The chain's CDR3 is CASRTTGDVLEQYF. The CDR3 DNA reads TGCGCCAGCAGAACCACAGGGGACGTGTTAGAGCAGTACTTC.

This clonotype was seen at least ten times. The chain uses TRBV11-2 and TRBJ2-5; D is possibly TRBD1 (6 bases). The CDR3 runs 15 residues. The germline V gene encodes CDR1 SGHAT and CDR2 FQNNGV. Trimming pared 3 bases from V and 1 base from J, leaving 12 bases between. DNA of the CDR3: TGTGCCAGCAGCTTTCACCCGGACAGCCAAGAGACCCAGTACTTC. Encoded protein: CASSFHPDSQETQYF. Looking up the rest from reference TRBV11-2 and TRBJ2-5 gives the full variable domain: EAGVAQSPRYKIIEKRQSVAFWCNPISGHATLYWYQQILGQGPKLLIQFQNNGVVDDSQLPKDRFSAERLKGVDSTLKIQPAKLEDSAVYLCASSFHPDSQETQYFGPGTRLLVL.

This clonotype was seen many times. The chain uses TRBV9 and TRBJ1-1; D call uncertain. This CDR3 spans 14 amino acids. V was pared by 5 bases and J by 6 bases, with 17 bases between. CDR1 is SGDLS and CDR2 is YYNGEE in the germline V gene. CDR3: CASSYMDQHAEAFF. In nucleotides, the CDR3 is TGTGCCAGCAGTTACATGGACCAACACGCTGAAGCTTTCTTT.

This clonotype showed up just a few times. V is TRBV11-2 and J is TRBJ2-7, with 7 bases fitting TRBD1. Germline CDR1 reads SGHAT; CDR2 reads FQNNGV. Trimming took 1 base from V and 1 from J; bases not matched to a gene: 4. The CDR3 extends over 15 amino acids. Here the CDR3 reads CASSLALDRSYEQYF. DNA of the CDR3: TGTGCCAGCAGCTTAGCCTTGGACAGGTCCTACGAGCAGTACTTC.

There are a few counts of this clonotype. The rearrangement uses TRBV19 and TRBJ1-5, with TRBD1 matching 10 bases. Trimming removed 3 bases from V and 1 base from J; junction bases left unmatched: 9. The CDR3 is made up of 18 amino acids. Germline lookup yields CDR1 LNHDA and CDR2 SQIVND (reference sequence). This CDR3 reads CASSIFFGQGESNQPQHF. For the CDR3, the DNA is TGTGCCAGTAGTATTTTTTTCGGACAGGGGGAGAGCAATCAGCCCCAGCATTTT.

A single count supports this clonotype. The CDR3 here is CAISQGQGARGYTF. CDR3 nucleotide sequence: TGTGCCATCAGCCAAGGACAGGGGGCGAGAGGCTACACCTTC. This chain connects TRBV10-3 to TRBJ1-2; 11 bases fit TRBD1. Germline V gene sequence: CDR1 ENHRY, CDR2 SYGVKD. With V trimmed by 6 bases and J by 8 bases, 8 bases remained unmatched. There are 14 residues in the CDR3.

This chain joins TRBV2 and TRBJ2-5; TRBD2 aligns across 12 bases. The CDR3 is 16 residues long. V shed 5 bases and J 11 bases; nucleotides not matched to a gene: 15. From germline, CDR1 is SNHLY and CDR2 FYNNEI. CDR3 coding DNA: TGTGCCAGCAGTCCGGGACTAGCGGGTGGCGGGGATACGCAGTACTTC. It specifies CASSPGLAGGGDTQYF.

With regard to this clonotype: Since a much larger clone is just one base distant, this may be a read error. The V gene is TRBV14, the J gene TRBJ1-2, with D maybe TRBD1 (6 bases). Germline CDR1 and CDR2: SGHDN and FVKESK. The CDR3 consists of 11 residues. V lost 0 bases and J lost 12, with 8 bases in between. CDR3 DNA sequence: TGTGCCAGCAGCCAAGAGGGGGGCGACACCTTC. Translated: CASSQEGGDTF.

This chain uses TRBV30 with TRBJ1-2; D remains ambiguous. The germline V and J ends were trimmed by 4 bases and 6 bases, with 24 bases remaining between them. CDR1 and CDR2 from the germline V gene are GTSNPN and SVGIG (reference sequence). The CDR3 contains 16 residues. Here the CDR3 DNA reads TGTGCCTGGACCCACCAGGCCTCCCCTGCGCGCCATGGCTACACCTTC. Translated: CAWTHQASPARHGYTF.

The table lists this clonotype with a few counts. The chain uses TRBV4-1 and TRBJ2-7; no definite D call. The CDR3 is 13 amino acids. Germline CDR1 is MGHRA and CDR2 is YSYEKL. V was shortened by 2 bases and J by 3 bases, with 8 bases between the two germline ends. The CDR3 sequence is CASSQLRDYEQYF. The CDR3 DNA follows: TGCGCCAGCAGCCAACTAAGGGACTACGAGCAGTACTTC.

This clonotype was counted once. The V call is TRBV6-2 or TRBV6-3, the J call TRBJ1-5; 8 nucleotides align to TRBD1. V trimming: 1 base; J trimming: 3 bases; junction bases outside the gene matches: 2. The CDR3 sequence is 15 residues long. From germline, CDR1 is MNHEY and CDR2 SVGEGT. CDR3 sequence reads: CASSYLGQANQPQHF. CDR3 in DNA: TGTGCCAGCAGTTACTTGGGACAGGCCAATCAGCCCCAGCATTTT.

This clonotype was seen a few times. This CDR3 is CASRGYYEQYF. In nucleotides, the CDR3 is TGTGCCAGCAGGGGGTACTACGAGCAGTACTTC. V is TRBV12-3 or TRBV12-4 and J is TRBJ2-7; D remains unclear. The CDR3 runs to 11 residues. V gave up 6 bases and J gave up 3 bases, with 6 bases separating them.

The gene calls are TRBV3-1 and TRBJ2-2, with D unclear. V lost 6 bases and J lost 9, with 14 bases in between. The CDR3 sequence is 13 residues long. CDR1 and CDR2 (germline): LGHDT, YNNKEL (reference sequence). The chain's CDR3 is CASRPRVGRELFF. The CDR3 DNA follows: TGTGCCAGCAGGCCCCGAGTCGGCCGGGAGCTGTTTTTT.

This clonotype has only a few counts. The V gene is TRBV7-8, the J gene TRBJ1-4, with 9 bases fitting TRBD1. Germline CDR1 is SGHVS and CDR2 is FQNEAQ. The CDR3 has 16 amino acids. The ends lost 5 bases at V and 4 bases at J; junction bases unmatched: 8. The CDR3 loop is CASSQAVGQGNEKLFF. DNA for the CDR3: TGTGCCAGCAGCCAAGCTGTGGGACAGGGTAATGAAAAACTGTTTTTT.

As concerns this clonotype: A read error may explain this, as a much larger clone is one base away. CDR3 loop: CSASRLSNQPQYF. CDR3 DNA: TGCAGTGCTAGTAGGCTTAGCAATCAGCCCCAGTATTTT. The rearrangement joins TRBV20-1 to TRBJ1-5; D unresolved. Near its end, the DNA agrees better with TRBJ2-3, so the J call may be wrong. The V gene's germline CDR1 is DFQATT and CDR2 SNEGSKA (reference sequence). CDR3 length equals 13 residues.

The rearrangement joins TRBV25-1 to TRBJ2-5, with a tentative D call TRBD1 (6 bases). This CDR3 comprises 14 residues. V was trimmed by 4 bases and J by 4 bases, leaving 13 bases between them. Per germline, CDR1 MGHDK and CDR2 SYGVNS. The CDR3 bases are TGTGCCAGCAGTGGGCAGGGGCCAGGAGAGACCCAGTACTTC. Amino acid sequence: CASSGQGPGETQYF.

This clonotype came up a few times. The rearrangement links TRBV9 to TRBJ2-3; 10 bases are shared with TRBD2. This CDR3 spans 16 amino acids. Germline-derived CDR1 and CDR2 are SGDLS and YYNGEE. V dropped 3 bases and J dropped 2; count of bases not matched to a gene: 6. CDR3 protein: CASSESGGASTDTQYF. The CDR3 nucleotides read TGTGCCAGCAGCGAGAGCGGGGGGGCCTCCACAGATACGCAGTATTTT.

V and J are TRBV13 and TRBJ2-7, with D unresolved. The CDR3 loop spans 13 amino acids. The V and J ends lost 0 bases and 5 bases respectively, with 8 bases between them. In germline, CDR1 is PRHDT, CDR2 FYEKMQ (reference sequence). CDR3 sequence reads: CASSLGRLNEQYF. The CDR3 bases are TGTGCCAGCAGCTTAGGACGTCTAAACGAGCAGTACTTC.

This clonotype was counted ten times or more. The V and J genes are TRBV20-1 and TRBJ1-1; D gene unclear. The CDR3 loop spans 12 amino acids. V was trimmed by 5 bases and J by 9 bases, leaving 16 bases between them. Germline V CDR1 and CDR2: DFQATT, SNEGSKA (reference sequence). The CDR3 DNA sequence: TGCAGTGCTTTGGACCGTTTTTTTAAAGCTTTCTTT. Translated: CSALDRFFKAFF.

V is TRBV7-9 and J is TRBJ2-6; D gene uncertain. CDR1 is SEHNR, CDR2 FQNEAQ, per germline (reference sequence). V was trimmed by 3 bases and J by 0 bases, leaving 9 bases between them. The CDR3 length is 16 residues. CDR3 DNA sequence: TGTGCCAGCAGCTTTTCCGGTGACTCTGGGGCCAACGTCCTGACTTTC. The encoded protein is CASSFSGDSGANVLTF.